This TCR beta chain derives from a study of OX40 agonist ivuxolimab in advanced cancers. Broadly, across the study: The costimulatory receptor OX40 (CD134) was targeted by ivuxolimab, a fully human IgG2 agonistic monoclonal antibody. Intravenous ivuxolimab was administered to patients every 2 weeks at six dose levels: 0.01, 0.1, 0.3, 1.5, 3 and 10 mg/kg. Of the 52 patients in dose escalation, some 19 had hepatocellular carcinoma, about 15 had melanoma, 9 had renal cell carcinoma and 9 had head and neck cancer. In the dose-escalation cohort, approximately 82% of patients were male, and the mean age was roughly 60 years, with a range of 23 to 79. Prior anti-PD-1, anti-PD-L1 or anti-CTLA-4 therapy was permitted, and less than 45% of dose-escalation patients had received checkpoint inhibitors. Partial responses occurred in three dose-escalation patients, of whom one had hepatocellular carcinoma and two had cutaneous melanoma. The point of sequencing TCRbeta in the periphery was to test whether ivuxolimab changed TCR sequence diversity and drove clonal T-cell expansion. The monotherapy dose-escalation portion (N of about 47 patients) of the phase I ivuxolimab trial is reported in the paper.

Overall study outcomes, separate from this receptor: Partial responders in the 0.1-3.0 mg/kg groups had among the lowest normalized peripheral clonal expansion, especially among CD8+ T cells. After ivuxolimab, more expanded clones were found on average in CD8+ T cells than in CD4+ T cells. Antigen specificity was not determined for the clonally expanded peripheral T cells. Low levels of normalized T-cell clonal expansion were also seen in some nonresponding patients. At doses from 0.1 to 3.0 mg/kg, clonal expansion was seen in both CD4+ and CD8+ blood T cells between baseline and week 6.

Genomic DNA was isolated from the sorted cells so that the TCRbeta CDR3 region could be sequenced. TCRbeta CDR3 regions were sequenced using the immunoSEQ Assay. In its TCRdb copy, this immuneACCESS table keeps in-frame sequences only and misses some clones. Where compared with another copy, unresolved V genes explain less than half of these, and the others have no known cause. Present in this sample are roughly 63,000 clones, roughly nine tenths of which were seen just once. 11% of the sample is in the top ten clones. The trial excluded patients who had a history of autoimmune disease or who were on systemic immunosuppression. Peripheral blood for TCR sequencing was collected from all dose cohorts at baseline, on cycle 4 day 1, and on cycle 7 day 1. The samples were drawn from a first-in-human, open-label, multicenter phase I dose-escalation trial of ivuxolimab. Adults with locally advanced or metastatic melanoma, renal cell carcinoma, hepatocellular carcinoma or head and neck squamous cell carcinoma were enrolled in the trial. Before TCR sequencing, CD4+ and CD8+ T cells were separately sorted from peripheral blood.

Inclusive of the bounding cysteine and phenylalanine, the CDR3 is 14 residues long. Of the read, only the CDR3 DNA is kept; its 42 bases are in frame from base 1. CDR1 and CDR2 are drawn from the germline V gene: SNHLY, FYNNEI. The junction shows trimming of 4 bases on V and 3 bases on J, plus 9 bases between the germline ends. For this clone: Its specific antigen is unknown. No much larger clone exists at a distance of one base, and base qualities are not known.

This clonotype originated in an adult with an advanced solid tumor such as melanoma, head and neck, liver or kidney cancer. The V and J genes are TRBV2 and TRBJ2-2; the D gene cannot be resolved reliably. The source material was CD4+ or CD8+ T cells sorted from blood, sampled in a trial of the OX40 agonist ivuxolimab. The CDR3 region reads CASSVRSDTGELFF. The nucleotide sequence reads TGTGCCAGCAGTGTGCGGAGCGACACCGGGGAGCTGTTTTTT.